This T cell receptor (beta chain) was recovered during a study of shared clonotypes between healthy human individuals. Study outcomes and limitations: Measured sharing among donors was expected to vary with sequencing depth. Relative to their counterparts shared across all four donors, non-shared clonotypes exhibited diminished generation probabilities. Limited genetic and exposure-history diversity came from having few donors.

This clone was seen once. Its antigen is currently unknown. The CDR3 is 13 residues long. From germline, CDR1 is WSHSY and CDR2 SAAADI. Trimming cost V 8 bases and J 0 bases, with 11 bases left between them. Positively selected for CCR7, the CD45RO-negative cells used as naive CD8 cells excluded terminally differentiated effector memory CD45RA+ cells. Each subset's genomic DNA was split evenly across several immunoSEQ plates. The table came from immunoSEQ multiplex PCR; TCRdb's copy has only in-frame clones and leaves some out. The table has 550,000 to 750,000 clones, roughly nine tenths seen once; the top ten hold approximately 25%.

The sequencing input was naive CD8+ T cells sorted from blood. The chain recombines TRBV10-2 with TRBJ2-7, with D possibly being TRBD2 (6 bases). The source of this sequence is a man under 40 in good health. The DNA for the CDR3 is TGCGCCAGCGGGGGGTTTGCCTCCTACGAGCAGTACTTC. This sequence encodes CASGGFASYEQYF.